Presented here are 12 T cell receptor beta chains from one specimen sequenced in a study of T cells in localized non-small cell lung cancer. This table comes from immunoSEQ multiplex PCR, and its TCRdb copy is limited to in-frame clones, with some not included. Of tens of thousands of clones listed, 75% to 90% are singletons. This sample comprised peripheral blood, obtained before any cancer treatment. These receptors came from a male donor at least 60 years old with stage III squamous cell lung carcinoma.

This clone was observed once. The chain links TRBV6-5 to TRBJ2-7, with 7 bases that match TRBD1. In germline, CDR1 is MNHEY, CDR2 SVGAGI. The CDR3 runs 15 residues. With 0 bases clipped from V and 3 bases from J, the junction kept 5 bases outside the gene matches. The CDR3: CASSYSNTGVYEQYF. CDR3 DNA sequence: TGTGCCAGCAGTTACTCTAATACAGGGGTCTACGAGCAGTACTTC.

V gene TRBV7-7 combines with J gene TRBJ2-5; 12 bases agree with TRBD2. In germline, CDR1 is SSHAT, CDR2 FNYEAQ (reference sequence). The CDR3 loop spans 16 amino acids. The ends lost 5 bases at V and 2 bases at J; junction bases unmatched: 6. CDR3 nucleotide sequence: TGTGCCAGCAGCCTGGGACTAGCGGGTACTCAAGAGACCCAGTACTTC. This encodes CASSLGLAGTQETQYF.

The CDR3 is CASSYSGQPYEQYF. In nucleotides, the CDR3 is TGTGCCAGCAGTTATTCGGGACAGCCCTACGAGCAGTACTTC. This chain connects TRBV6-5 to TRBJ2-7; 7 bases are a match to TRBD1. Germline V CDR1 and CDR2: MNHEY, SVGAGI. The CDR3 totals 14 residues. V lost 3 bases to trimming and J lost 2 bases; unmatched junction nucleotides: 4.

The V and J genes are TRBV19 and TRBJ1-4, with D hard to call. The CDR3 covers 16 residues. Germline CDR1 and CDR2: LNHDA and SQIVND (reference sequence). Deletions cut 1 base from V and 0 bases from J, with 9 bases between. The CDR3 region has the DNA TGTGCCAGTAGTATAGTCGCGGCCGCAACTAATGAAAAACTGTTTTTT. Protein sequence: CASSIVAAATNEKLFF.

This sequence joins TRBV29-1 and TRBJ2-1; D may be TRBD2 (5 bases). CDR3 length: 16 amino acids. Germline V gene sequence: CDR1 SQVTM, CDR2 ANQGSEA. Trimming stripped 7 bases from V and 9 bases from J, with 28 bases between. The CDR3 sequence is CSAAPGPRKEEGEQFF. In nucleotides, the CDR3 is TGCAGCGCCGCCCCCGGGCCCAGGAAGGAGGAAGGTGAGCAGTTCTTC.

The J gene is TRBJ1-6, the V gene TRBV5-8; tentatively, D is TRBD1 (6 bases). V was pared by 4 bases and J by 14 bases, with 19 bases between. The germline gives CDR1 SGHTS, CDR2 YDEGEE. The CDR3 contains 14 residues. The CDR3 protein is CASSRGPGAATLHF. The CDR3 DNA is TGTGCCAGCAGCCGGGGGCCAGGGGCCGCCACCCTCCACTTT.

J is TRBJ2-6 and V is TRBV5-1; TRBD1 aligns across 10 bases. The V gene end was trimmed by 5 bases and the J gene end by 3 bases; junction bases not matched to a gene: 11. CDR1 and CDR2 (germline): SGHRS, YFSETQ. The CDR3 is 18 amino acids. CDR3 nucleotide sequence: TGCGCCAGCAGTTCCGGGACAGGGGCTTTAAATGGGGCCAACGTCCTGACTTTC. Its translation is CASSSGTGALNGANVLTF.

The chain joins TRBV7-2 to TRBJ2-6; D is unclear. Trimming took off 5 bases at V and 0 bases at J, with 11 bases between the two ends. The CDR3 has 16 amino acids. Germline V CDR1 and CDR2: SGHTA, FQGNSA. CDR3 sequence reads: CASSPELLSGANVLTF. The CDR3 DNA reads as TGTGCCAGCAGCCCTGAACTTCTCTCTGGGGCCAACGTCCTGACTTTC.

The chain employs TRBV27 and TRBJ2-1; TRBD2 matches at 14 bases. V was clipped by 1 base and J by 6 bases; unmatched bases: 8. From germline, CDR1 is MNHEY and CDR2 SMNVEV (reference sequence). This CDR3 contains 18 residues. The CDR3 sequence is CASSLYGEGLAGVNEQFF. As DNA, the CDR3 is TGTGCCAGCAGTTTATACGGCGAGGGACTAGCGGGGGTCAATGAGCAGTTCTTC.

V is TRBV18 and J is TRBJ2-7; D not certain. This CDR3 contains 14 residues. CDR1 KGHSH and CDR2 LQKENI come from the germline V gene. Trimming cost V 4 bases and J 2 bases, with 12 bases left between them. In nucleotides, the CDR3 is TGTGCCAGCTCACGAACAACCGGGCCCTACGAGCAGTACTTC. Protein product: CASSRTTGPYEQYF.

The sample holds one count of this clone. CDR3 sequence reads: CASSGELGIGGYTF. The CDR3 DNA is TGTGCCAGCAGTGGGGAGTTAGGAATTGGTGGCTACACCTTC. The chain is built from TRBV2 and TRBJ1-2, with no clear D. This CDR3 contains 14 residues. Germline assignment: CDR1 SNHLY and CDR2 FYNNEI. V dropped 4 bases and J dropped 7 bases, with 16 bases sitting between them.

This chain connects TRBV4-3 to TRBJ2-1; D gene ambiguous. From germline, CDR1 is LGHNA and CDR2 YSLEER. V was pared by 4 bases and J by 6 bases, with 16 bases between. The CDR3 extends over 15 amino acids. CDR3 in DNA: TGCGCCAGCAGCCCAACAGCGATAGGCTCCAATGAGCAGTTCTTC. This gives the protein CASSPTAIGSNEQFF.